This T cell receptor beta chain was captured by sequencing in a study of blood T cell repertoires in COVID-19. As for the study in general: PBMCs, B-cell-depleted T cells, or T cells were the source of the cDNA or gDNA that made up the material.

The method was immunoSEQ multiplex PCR; TCRdb's version includes in-frame clones alone and lacks a portion of them. The repertoire has 200,000 to 250,000 clones, 85% to 90% of them found once; the top ten carry approximately 2.6%. This clone was observed a single time. Germline V gives CDR1 SGHTS, CDR2 YDEGEE. This CDR3 is 15 amino acids long. The V gene lost 1 base and the J gene lost 1 base, with 10 bases spanning the gap. The sample was peripheral blood. The rearrangement uses TRBV5-8 and TRBJ2-3; D may be TRBD2 (5 bases). The clonotype originates from a man younger than 40 with COVID-19, enrolled during active disease. CDR3 protein: CASSLSGGRTDTQYF. In DNA, the CDR3 is TGTGCCAGCAGCTTGAGCGGCGGCCGCACAGATACGCAGTATTTT.